A selection of T cell receptor beta chains follows, all from one sample in a study of CXCR3-negative and CXCR3-positive naive CD8 T cells. TCRdb reanalyzed the 5' RACE reads, giving one entry per CDR3 protein sequence and no DNA. This sample contains 100,000 to 150,000 distinct CDR3 sequences. The sequenced material came from naive CXCR3- CD8+ T cells from blood. Source of these receptors: a human donor in good health. Some clones in this sample may be carry-over from other donors' samples. CDR3s include the opening cysteine and the closing phenylalanine or tryptophan.

CDR3 protein: CATNRVQGSYNEQFF; V gene: TRBV9; J gene: TRBJ2-1
CDR3 protein: CSAGMNIPADTQYF; V gene: TRBV20-1; J gene: TRBJ2-3
CDR3 protein: CSARGADFYNEQFF; V gene: TRBV20-1; J gene: TRBJ2-1
CDR3 protein: CASSASRNTEAFF; V gene: TRBV19; J gene: TRBJ1-1
CDR3 protein: CGVGLDRSMGYTF; V gene: TRBV29-1; J gene: TRBJ1-2
CDR3 protein: CASSLTIPGYGYTF; V gene: TRBV28; J gene: TRBJ1-2
CDR3 protein: CASSSFLRDTQYF; V gene: TRBV5-5; J gene: TRBJ2-3
CDR3 protein: CSVLLSVPNYGYTF; V gene: TRBV29-1; J gene: TRBJ1-2
CDR3 protein: CASSGRTGLNYGYTF; V gene: TRBV9; J gene: TRBJ1-2
CDR3 protein: CSVVDSGPSPTYEQYF; V gene: TRBV29-1; J gene: TRBJ2-7
CDR3 protein: CSVTGPGNTIYF; V gene: TRBV29-1; J gene: TRBJ1-3
CDR3 protein: CASSQLTGGSSYNEQFF; V gene: TRBV7-3; J gene: TRBJ2-1
CDR3 protein: CASSLSGTGELFF; V gene: TRBV7-3; J gene: TRBJ2-2
CDR3 protein: CASSIAGPSYEQYF; V gene: TRBV19; J gene: TRBJ2-7
CDR3 protein: CASSLAGDYGYTF; V gene: TRBV27; J gene: TRBJ1-2
CDR3 protein: CAISESSSGGYQETQYF; V gene: TRBV10-3; J gene: TRBJ2-5
CDR3 protein: CSAQLKTGGYEQYF; V gene: TRBV20-1; J gene: TRBJ2-7
CDR3 protein: CASTPRRGPGELFF; V gene: TRBV28; J gene: TRBJ2-2
CDR3 protein: CASSLGGAGKEQFF; V gene: TRBV27; J gene: TRBJ2-1
CDR3 protein: CASTKGVNYGYTF; V gene: TRBV28; J gene: TRBJ1-2
CDR3 protein: CASSSGVGRQETQYF; V gene: TRBV7-6; J gene: TRBJ2-5
CDR3 protein: CSAPREGDHNEQFF; V gene: TRBV20-1; J gene: TRBJ2-1
CDR3 protein: CSVMTGLMNTEAFF; V gene: TRBV29-1; J gene: TRBJ1-1
CDR3 protein: CASSFSTIPSYNEQFF; V gene: TRBV7-6; J gene: TRBJ2-1